This T cell receptor beta chain originates from a study of shared clonotypes between healthy human individuals. Study information: A couple of women and a few men aged 18 to 49 made up the donors. The study's findings and limits: Across subsets, estimated richness was generally greater for naive than for memory populations.

Measured with immunoSEQ multiplex PCR; TCRdb has only the in-frame clones, and not every one. The profile shows about 190,000 clones, about 66% of them singletons. This clone was recorded once. Its antigen is as yet unknown. What was sequenced was memory CD4+ T cells sorted from blood. The subset was: CD45RA-negative fraction. The sequence was obtained from a young man in good health.

CDR3 in amino acids: CASYSRDLYGYTF. The CDR3 DNA sequence: TGTGCCAGCTATAGCAGGGACCTCTATGGCTACACCTTC. This rearrangement joins TRBV28 to TRBJ1-2, with a weak D call TRBD1 (5 bases). This CDR3 is 13 amino acids long. The germline CDR1 and CDR2 sequences are MDHEN and SYDVKM. V lost 8 bases, J lost 4 bases, and 14 bases lay in between.